This record looks at one T cell receptor (beta chain) sequence and its context. The data are from a study of technical replicates of blood from a handful of donors. Using immunoSEQ multiplex PCR, the repertoire was profiled, and TCRdb retains in-frame clones only, with some absent. The data hold 75,000 to 90,000 clones, with nearly 95% observed a single time. The receptor was derived from a human donor in good health. Sequencing was done on a sample of T cells isolated from PBMCs.

The CDR3 nucleotides read TGTGCCAGCTCTCTGGGGGCAGGAGACAATGAGCAGTTCTTC. This encodes CASSLGAGDNEQFF. This chain joins TRBV5-6 and TRBJ2-1; tentative D call: TRBD1 (6 bases). The length of the CDR3 is 14 residues. Germline CDR1 reads SGHDT; CDR2 reads YYEEEE. Between the trimmed V and J ends, which lost 7 bases and 5 bases, there was a span of 16 bases. Combining the CDR3 with reference TRBV5-6 and TRBJ2-1 gives the whole variable domain DAGVTQSPTHLIKTRGQQVTLRCSPKSGHDTVSWYQQALGQGPQFIFQYYEEEERQRGNFPDRFSGHQFPNYSSELNVNALLLGDSALYLCASSLGAGDNEQFFGPGTRLTVL.